This paragraph covers one TCR beta chain sequence. The antigen it recognizes is unknown. Base qualities are not provided; no much larger clone lies one nucleotide away. The immunoSEQ Assay was used to sequence TCRbeta CDR3 regions. After extraction, genomic DNA underwent amplification by bias-controlled multiplex PCR, followed by high-throughput sequencing. In the original analysis: To quantify the absolute abundance of each unique TCRbeta CDR3 region, sequences were collapsed and filtered. Usable DNA was measured by amplifying reference genes present in all nucleated cells, and TCRbeta template counts were normalized to that usable DNA to estimate T cell fraction. Repertoire TCRs were annotated as SARS-CoV-2-specific by exact matching of V gene, CDR3 amino acid sequence and J gene to a known reactive TCR set. The reference SARS-CoV-2 TCR set was obtained from MIRA and was filtered for enrichment in COVID-19-positive ImmuneCODE repertoires, whereby public or cross-reactive TCRs were removed. Using the MIRA antigens, annotated TCRs were further analysed by specific ORF or by position within an ORF. Breadth was defined as the number of annotated unique rearrangements divided by the total number of unique productive rearrangements, and depth was defined as the summed frequency of the annotated unique rearrangements. Two-sided Wilcoxon rank-sum tests were applied when comparing TCR breadth between groups. Held by TCRdb, this immuneACCESS table contains in-frame sequences only and omits some clones. Under half of the omission traces to an unresolved V gene where checked; the cause of the rest is unknown. D and trimming were read from the DNA, whereas the V and J calls and clone size are those reported in that table. This sample is represented by approximately 90,000 clones; roughly 85% of them were singletons. The top ten constitute about 17% of the sample.

This specimen belongs to a study of Ad26.COV2.S vaccination and SARS-CoV-2 variants (dated by TCRdb to about 2021). In the study overall: Sequencing of the TCRbeta repertoire served to evaluate the specificity and breadth of SARS-CoV-2-reactive T cell receptors following Ad26.COV2.S vaccination. A total of some 30 samples were included in the TCR-sequenced set, comprising around 19 Ad26.COV2.S vaccine recipients, 5 placebo recipients and 8 SARS-CoV-2 convalescent individuals.

Overall results and qualifications from the work: Vaccine and placebo recipients had comparable non-spike TCR breadth, which fits with the vaccine containing only spike. Substantial breadth of spike-specific CD8+ and CD4+ T cell responses was reported after vaccination. The authors noted that the TCR breadth and depth analyses may have underestimated total T cell responses. Ad26.COV2.S recipients had higher spike-specific TCR breadth than placebo recipients (P = 0.0014).

The V and J ends are trimmed by 5 bases and 4 bases, leaving 15 bases between them. The germline V gene supplies CDR1 SGHVS and CDR2 FNYEAQ. Measured from the cysteine to the phenylalanine, the CDR3 is 15 residues long. Kept here is only the CDR3 DNA, which spans 45 bases and is read in frame from base 1. According to the study, the label for this sample's time point signals: individuals recovered from natural SARS-CoV-2 infection. This chain joins TRBV7-6 to TRBJ1-3, with the D gene not clear enough to name. The specimen comprised peripheral blood, sampled after recovery from COVID-19. This receptor was obtained from a human donor who had recovered from COVID-19. The nucleotides read TGTGCCAGCAGCCAAGGTTCGGCTTCAGGAAACACCATATATTTT. It translates as CASSQGSASGNTIYF.